These 26 T cell receptor beta chains came from one sample sequenced in a study of neurological immune-mediated disorders. TCRdb re-called the 5' RACE reads through MiXCR, storing one row per CDR3 protein. The sample contains more than 50,000 distinct CDR3 sequences, 3.5% to 4.5% of which appear only once. The sample was PBMCs. Receptors were obtained from a woman between 50 and 59 years old with multiple sclerosis.

A few counts support this clonotype. The DNA for the CDR3 is TGTGCCTGGAGTGTACTACAGATCTACGAGCAGTACTTC. Its protein is CAWSVLQIYEQYF. This chain connects TRBV30 to TRBJ2-7; D is uncertain. Germline CDR1 reads GTSNPN; CDR2 reads SVGIG (reference sequence). Between the trimmed V and J ends, which lost 0 bases and 3 bases, there was a span of 9 bases. This CDR3 spans 13 amino acids.

In its sample, this clonotype was seen many times. The V gene is TRBV20-1, the J gene TRBJ2-3; 8 bases fit TRBD1. The junction had 5 bases not matched to a gene; V was cut back by 2 bases and J by 1 base. The CDR3 has 15 residues. Germline values: CDR1 DFQATT, CDR2 SNEGSKA (reference sequence). The CDR3 DNA reads as TGCAGTGCTAGAAGACAGGGGATTGGCACAGATACGCAGTATTTT. Translated, it gives CSARRQGIGTDTQYF.

This clonotype showed up many times. The CDR3 DNA reads TGTGCCAGCAGCTTCGGGACGGGAGAGACCCAGTACTTC. It yields the protein CASSFGTGETQYF. This chain joins TRBV7-3 and TRBJ2-5; D is tentatively TRBD1 or TRBD2 (5 bases each). Germline loops: CDR1 SGHTA, CDR2 FQGTGA. The CDR3 totals 13 residues. Trimming took off 3 bases at V and 4 bases at J, with 9 bases between the two ends.

This clonotype has a count of ten or more. This sequence joins TRBV7-3 and TRBJ2-7; TRBD2 matches at 8 bases. The CDR3 has 15 amino acids. Trimming cost V 3 bases and J 4 bases; bases outside gene matches: 8. Germline V gene lookup returns CDR1 SGHTA and CDR2 FQGTGA. The CDR3 DNA follows: TGTGCCAGCAGCTTCCAGGGGACTAGTATATACGAGCAGTACTTC. Its protein is CASSFQGTSIYEQYF.

On this clonotype itself: One end of the junction does not line up with germline, which may come from a read error. The V gene is TRBV20-1, the J gene TRBJ1-6, with D possibly TRBD1 on 6 matching bases. CDR1 and CDR2 (germline): DFQATT, SNEGSKA (reference sequence). The CDR3 is 13 amino acids. This CDR3 is CSAEGVPNSPLNF. Here the CDR3 DNA reads TGCAGTGCAGAGGGGGTCCCTAATTCACCCCTCAACTTT.

This clonotype appeared many times. The gene calls are TRBV7-2 and TRBJ2-1, with D uncertain. V was trimmed by 2 bases and J by 8 bases, leaving 16 bases between them. The CDR3 is 15 amino acids. Germline-derived CDR1 and CDR2 are SGHTA and FQGNSA. CDR3 residues: CASSLTVVGLDEQFF. In DNA, the CDR3 is TGTGCCAGCAGCTTAACGGTGGTTGGGCTCGATGAGCAGTTCTTC. The full variable domain, in which reference TRBV7-2 and TRBJ2-1 provide the parts outside the CDR3, is GAGVSQSPSNKVTEKGKDVELRCDPISGHTALYWYRQSLGQGLEFLIYFQGNSAPDKSGLPSDRFSAERTGGSVSTLTIQRTQQEDSAVYLCASSLTVVGLDEQFFGPGTRLTVL.

This clonotype was counted ten times or more. The chain couples TRBV4-1 to TRBJ2-2, with a weak D call TRBD1 (5 bases). The CDR3 contains 15 residues. Germline assignment: CDR1 MGHRA and CDR2 YSYEKL. V dropped 3 bases and J dropped 2 bases, with 10 bases sitting between them. The CDR3 spells CASSQPTVNTGELFF. CDR3 bases: TGCGCCAGCAGCCAGCCGACAGTCAACACCGGGGAGCTGTTTTTT.

In this sample, this clonotype turned up many times. The CDR3 nucleotides read TGTGCCAGCAGAGCGGGAGGGACCTACGAGCAGTACTTC. It encodes CASRAGGTYEQYF. The rearrangement joins TRBV6-2 or TRBV6-3 to TRBJ2-7; 10 bases are shared with TRBD2. J was trimmed by 2 bases and V by 6 bases; bases with no gene match: 1. The CDR3 totals 13 residues. Germline CDR1 MNHEY, CDR2 SVGEGT.

This clonotype was recorded many times. V is TRBV29-1 and J is TRBJ1-1; D is unresolved. CDR3 length equals 13 residues. The V end lost 5 bases, the J end lost 1 base, and 11 bases lay between the germline ends. Germline V gene lookup returns CDR1 SQVTM and CDR2 ANQGSEA. The CDR3 nucleotides read TGCAGCGTTCAACAGAATTCGAACACTGAAGCTTTCTTT. It codes for CSVQQNSNTEAFF.

A remark on this clonotype: Possible read error: a much larger clone is one base away. This chain joins TRBV20-1 and TRBJ2-3, with 8 bases that match TRBD2. V was pared by 5 bases and J by 6 bases, with 10 bases of the junction left unmatched. The CDR3 extends over 14 amino acids. From germline, CDR1 is DFQATT and CDR2 SNEGSKA (reference sequence). The CDR3 region has the DNA TGCAGTGCTCCCGGGACTAGAGGGAGGGATACGCAGTATTTT. This sequence encodes CSAPGTRGRDTQYF.

This clonotype came up many times. The rearrangement joins TRBV6-6 to TRBJ2-7, with 7 bases identical to TRBD1. This CDR3 is 15 amino acids long. After removal of 2 bases from V and 5 bases from J, the junction contained 9 bases not matched to a gene. Germline lookup yields CDR1 MNHNY and CDR2 SVGAGI (reference sequence). CDR3 protein: CASSYRGQGENEQYF. The CDR3, as DNA: TGTGCCAGCAGTTACAGGGGGCAGGGAGAAAACGAGCAGTACTTC.

This clonotype has ten or more counts. The chain carries TRBV24-1 and TRBJ2-5, with TRBD2 matching 14 bases. The germline V gene encodes CDR1 KGHDR and CDR2 SFDVKD. The V and J ends lost 5 bases and 5 bases, in that order; junction bases with no gene match: 12. This CDR3 region has 18 residues. The CDR3: CATSGPGLAGEMRETQYF. The CDR3 nucleotides are TGTGCCACCAGTGGTCCGGGACTAGCGGGAGAGATGCGCGAGACCCAGTACTTC.

This clonotype was counted many times. The rearrangement uses TRBV4-3 and TRBJ1-3; D remains unclear. Germline assignment: CDR1 LGHNA and CDR2 YSLEER. The CDR3 runs 14 residues. Trimming pared 0 bases from V and 4 bases from J, leaving 7 bases between. Here the CDR3 DNA reads TGCGCCAGCAGCCAAGAGGGGTCAGGAAACACCATATATTTT. Translated: CASSQEGSGNTIYF.

This clonotype was counted many times. CDR3 protein: CASSFSGRYTGELFF. The CDR3 DNA is TGTGCCAGCAGCTTTAGCGGGAGGTACACCGGGGAGCTGTTTTTT. The rearrangement links TRBV11-2 to TRBJ2-2; 10 nucleotides align to TRBD2. CDR3 size: 15 residues. V trimming: 3 bases; J trimming: 3 bases; junction bases outside the gene matches: 1. Germline CDR1 and CDR2: SGHAT and FQNNGV.

There are a few counts of this clonotype. The conserved final phenylalanine or tryptophan is absent from the CDR3, which likely points to a read error. The V call is TRBV7-2, the J call TRBJ1-6; D may be TRBD1 (6 bases). The CDR3 runs 15 residues. V gave up 1 base and J gave up 7 bases, with 11 bases separating them. Germline CDR1 SGHTA, CDR2 FQGNSA. Here the CDR3 DNA reads TGTGCCAGCAGCTTAGTGGCAGGGGAGAATTCACCCCTCCACAAT. Translating it yields CASSLVAGENSPLHN.

This clonotype was seen ten or more times. The chain recombines TRBV24-1 with TRBJ2-7; D is perhaps TRBD1 (5 bases). Looked up from germline, CDR1 is KGHDR and CDR2 is SFDVKD. The CDR3 consists of 15 residues. The V and J ends lost 4 bases and 3 bases respectively, with 15 bases between them. CDR3 bases: TGTGCCACCAGTGACACGGACACAACCGTCTACGAGCAGTACTTC. Its translation: CATSDTDTTVYEQYF.

The table lists this clonotype with many counts. This chain joins TRBV12-3 or TRBV12-4 and TRBJ1-1; maybe TRBD1 (6 bases). The CDR3 length is 13 residues. V was clipped by 5 bases and J by 6 bases, with 13 bases between them. The CDR3 nucleotides are TGTGCCAGCAGTCAAATCCAGGGGCCTGAAGCTTTCTTT. Protein sequence: CASSQIQGPEAFF.

This clonotype was found many times. The junction differs from germline at one of its ends, possibly a read error. The chain recombines TRBV11-3 with TRBJ1-1; 8 nucleotides agree with TRBD1. Germline-derived CDR1 and CDR2 are SGHNT and YENEEA. The CDR3 has 16 residues. The CDR3 DNA sequence: TGTGCCAGCAGTTTAGGGGTCGGACAGGGAGGCACTGAAGCTTTCTTT. It encodes CASSLGVGQGGTEAFF.

This clonotype has at least ten counts. The CDR3 sequence is CATSDSGRGTNQPQHF. CDR3 DNA: TGTGCCACCAGTGATTCCGGCAGGGGGACCAATCAGCCCCAGCATTTT. The rearrangement joins TRBV24-1 to TRBJ1-5, with 7 bases that match TRBD1. J gave up 3 bases and V 2 bases, and 6 bases lay outside the gene matches. The V gene's germline CDR1 is KGHDR and CDR2 SFDVKD. The CDR3 length is 16 residues.

The table lists this clonotype with many counts. The V gene is TRBV5-1, the J gene TRBJ1-6; the match to TRBD1 covers 10 bases. The germline CDR1 and CDR2 sequences are SGHRS and YFSETQ. CDR3 length: 16 amino acids. The V and J ends lost 1 base and 5 bases, in that order; junction bases with no gene match: 3. The CDR3 DNA sequence: TGCGCCAGCAGCTTGAGGGGGACAGGGGATAATTCACCCCTCCACTTT. Encoded protein: CASSLRGTGDNSPLHF.

This clonotype appeared many times. The rearrangement uses TRBV12-3 or TRBV12-4 and TRBJ1-2, with a tentative D call TRBD1 (5 bases). This CDR3 has 15 residues. The germline V and J ends were trimmed by 4 bases and 4 bases, with 16 bases remaining between them. CDR3 sequence reads: CASSSRGRGSYGYTF. CDR3 in DNA: TGTGCCAGCAGTTCCCGGGGCAGAGGGAGCTATGGCTACACCTTC.

Many counts were recorded for this clonotype. This chain joins TRBV7-8 and TRBJ2-1; TRBD2 might be the D (6 bases). Between the trimmed V and J ends, which lost 8 bases and 7 bases, there was a span of 15 bases. In germline, CDR1 is SGHVS, CDR2 FQNEAQ. The CDR3 runs 13 residues. DNA of the CDR3: TGTGCCAGCCTTCGCCTAGGGAGGAATGAGCAGTTCTTC. This gives the protein CASLRLGRNEQFF.

This clonotype has at least ten counts. The V call is TRBV6-6, the J call TRBJ2-7; D is uncertain. The CDR3 contains 12 residues. V shed 4 bases and J shed 3 bases, with 7 bases lying between them. Looked up from germline, CDR1 is MNHNY and CDR2 is SVGAGI (reference sequence). The CDR3 is CASSSTLYEQYF. Here the CDR3 DNA reads TGTGCCAGCAGTTCGACTCTCTACGAGCAGTACTTC.

This clonotype was observed at least ten times. V usage is TRBV3-1 and J usage is TRBJ2-5; 7 bases agree with TRBD2. V shed 2 bases and J 7 bases; nucleotides not matched to a gene: 16. Germline-derived CDR1 and CDR2 are LGHDT and YNNKEL (reference sequence). The CDR3 is 17 residues long. The CDR3 region has the DNA TGTGCCAGCAGCCAAAGCCTGCCGGGACTAACTCGTGGGACCCAGTACTTC. This codes for CASSQSLPGLTRGTQYF.

Many counts were recorded for this clonotype. The chain joins TRBV7-2 to TRBJ2-7; TRBD2 matches 7 bases. V lost 5 bases to trimming and J lost 5 bases; unmatched junction nucleotides: 9. The germline V gene encodes CDR1 SGHTA and CDR2 FQGNSA. The CDR3 sequence is 14 residues long. Here the CDR3 reads CASSPRGGWNEQYF. CDR3 nucleotide sequence: TGTGCCAGCAGCCCTCGGGGAGGGTGGAACGAGCAGTACTTC.

The gene calls are TRBV29-1 and TRBJ2-1; no definite D call. The CDR3 totals 9 residues. Germline CDR1 is SQVTM and CDR2 is ANQGSEA. The V and J ends lost 3 bases and 12 bases respectively, with 6 bases between them. The CDR3 sequence is CSVDYGQFF. In nucleotides, the CDR3 is TGCAGCGTTGACTACGGGCAGTTCTTC.